Presented here are 21 T cell receptor beta chains from one specimen sequenced in a study of blood T cell repertoires in COVID-19. Libraries were prepared by immunoSEQ multiplex PCR; TCRdb keeps only in-frame clonotypes and omits some of them. The data show a few hundred thousand clones, less than 95% seen once. Sequencing input: PBMCs or T cells enriched from blood (not recorded which). The receptors shown here come from a man younger than 35 who had recovered from COVID-19.

This chain connects TRBV12-3 or TRBV12-4 to TRBJ1-3; D unresolved. CDR3 length: 12 amino acids. Trimming left V 6 bases short and J 7 bases short, with 10 bases between. This CDR3 reads CASRSTPNTIYF. The CDR3 bases are TGTGCCAGCAGATCGACTCCGAACACCATATATTTT.

The chain links TRBV13 to TRBJ1-2; possible D gene TRBD1, 5 bases. From germline, CDR1 is PRHDT and CDR2 FYEKMQ (reference sequence). CDR3 size: 14 residues. V dropped 4 bases and J dropped 8 bases, with 17 bases sitting between them. In nucleotides, the CDR3 is TGTGCCAGCAGCTCAAACGGGGGACGGGACGGCTACACCTTC. This gives the protein CASSSNGGRDGYTF.

V gene TRBV25-1 combines with J gene TRBJ2-1; perhaps TRBD1 as D (6 bases). Germline assignment: CDR1 MGHDK and CDR2 SYGVNS. This CDR3 region has 16 residues. V lost 4 bases and J 5 bases, leaving 18 bases between the germline ends. The CDR3 here is CASSVHRDTSNNEQFF. The CDR3 DNA sequence: TGTGCCAGCAGTGTTCACCGGGACACGTCAAACAATGAGCAGTTCTTC.

This clone has just one count. The chain has TRBV6-6 and TRBJ2-1; TRBD2 aligns across 7 bases. CDR3 length equals 14 residues. CDR1 is MNHNY, CDR2 SVGAGI, per germline (reference sequence). V dropped 0 bases and J dropped 6; count of bases not matched to a gene: 2. This CDR3 reads CASSYSGTINEQFF. The CDR3 region has the DNA TGTGCCAGCAGTTACTCCGGGACTATCAATGAGCAGTTCTTC.

The genes are TRBV4-1 and TRBJ2-7; a possible D gene is TRBD2 (6 bases). Trimming took 4 bases from V and 6 from J, leaving 22 bases between them. The CDR3 has 16 residues. Per germline, CDR1 MGHRA and CDR2 YSYEKL. CDR3 sequence reads: CASSPAGRIVSCEQYF. CDR3 DNA sequence: TGCGCCAGCAGCCCCGCGGGAAGGATTGTCTCATGCGAGCAGTACTTC.

The chain has TRBV10-3 and TRBJ2-5; 9 bases fit TRBD1. The germline gives CDR1 ENHRY, CDR2 SYGVKD. The J segment lost 5 bases and the V segment lost 5 bases, leaving 3 bases of the junction unmatched. The CDR3 has 13 amino acids. The CDR3 loop is CAISTGQGETQYF. Here the CDR3 DNA reads TGTGCCATCAGTACAGGACAGGGGGAGACCCAGTACTTC.

This clone has only one observation. The chain uses TRBV20-1 and TRBJ1-2; TRBD1 is a possible D gene (5 bases). CDR1 and CDR2 (germline): DFQATT, SNEGSKA (reference sequence). V was clipped by 3 bases and J by 4 bases, with 15 bases between them. The CDR3 spans 14 residues. The CDR3 region has the DNA TGCAGTGCTAGTATAGGGGCCGCGGTCTATGGCTACACCTTC. This translates into CSASIGAAVYGYTF.

The J gene is TRBJ1-1, the V gene TRBV29-1; D is possibly TRBD1 (5 bases). The CDR3 consists of 12 residues. V lost 4 bases and J lost 2, with 8 bases in between. The V gene's germline CDR1 is SQVTM and CDR2 ANQGSEA. CDR3 DNA: TGCAGCGTTGTAGGGACTAACACTGAAGCTTTCTTT. It specifies CSVVGTNTEAFF.

The chain is built from TRBV3-1 (or the pseudogene TRBV3-2) and TRBJ2-4; 10 bases agree with TRBD2. There are 18 residues in the CDR3. V dropped 1 base and J dropped 5; count of bases not matched to a gene: 11. The germline V gene has CDR1 LGHDT and CDR2 YNNKEL (reference sequence). CDR3 region: CASSQARGSGRIENIQYF. In DNA, the CDR3 is TGTGCCAGCAGCCAAGCCCGGGGTAGCGGGAGGATCGAAAACATTCAGTACTTC.

The genes are TRBV28 and TRBJ1-2; 10 bases line up with TRBD1. Per the germline V gene, CDR1 is MDHEN and CDR2 is SYDVKM. The CDR3 runs 16 residues. V was clipped by 3 bases and J by 5 bases; unmatched bases: 9. In DNA, the CDR3 is TGTGCCAGCAGTTTCTCTCCCGGGACAGGGGCGTATGGCTACACCTTC. Amino acid sequence: CASSFSPGTGAYGYTF.

The rearrangement joins TRBV5-4 to TRBJ2-2, with TRBD2 matching 10 bases. With V trimmed by 4 bases and J by 1 base, 4 bases remained unmatched. This CDR3 is 16 amino acids long. Germline V lookup: CDR1 SGHNT, CDR2 YYREEE (reference sequence). The CDR3, as DNA: TGTGCCAGCAGCGCCAGGACTAGCGGGAACACCGGGGAGCTGTTTTTT. This translates into CASSARTSGNTGELFF.

Concerning this clone itself: The same CDR3 arises from other DNA sequences in this sample as well. This CDR3 reads CASSSGSNYGYTF. CDR3 nucleotide sequence: TGTGCCAGCAGTTCAGGATCTAACTATGGCTACACCTTC. The chain joins TRBV28 to TRBJ1-2; no reliable D call. This CDR3 spans 13 amino acids. Germline V gene sequence: CDR1 MDHEN, CDR2 SYDVKM. With 4 bases removed from V and 0 bases from J, the gap between germline ends came to 6 bases.

The chain joins TRBV16 to TRBJ1-1; no clear D. This CDR3 region has 13 residues. Germline CDR1 KGHSY, CDR2 FQNENV. Trimming pared 0 bases from V and 1 base from J, leaving 3 bases between. The CDR3 reads CASSQSANTEAFF. In DNA, the CDR3 is TGTGCCAGCAGCCAATCGGCGAACACTGAAGCTTTCTTT.

This chain uses TRBV19 with TRBJ1-1; 7 bases map to TRBD1. This CDR3 comprises 14 residues. From germline, CDR1 is LNHDA and CDR2 SQIVND (reference sequence). V trimming: 3 bases; J trimming: 9 bases; junction bases outside the gene matches: 10. CDR3 DNA sequence: TGTGCCAGTAGTATTTGGCAGGGGGGCTACAAAGCTTTCTTT. Encoded protein: CASSIWQGGYKAFF.

The chain recombines TRBV5-5 with TRBJ1-3; maybe TRBD1 (5 bases). This CDR3 contains 14 residues. Trimming stripped 5 bases from V and 0 bases from J, with 9 bases between. Germline V gene lookup returns CDR1 SGHKS and CDR2 YYEKEE (reference sequence). CDR3 sequence (DNA): TGTGCCAGCAGATCAGGGAACTCTGGAAACACCATATATTTT. Its protein product is CASRSGNSGNTIYF.

The chain recombines TRBV5-4 with TRBJ1-2; D is uncertain. The CDR3 sequence is 14 residues long. Trimming cost V 0 bases and J 7 bases, with 13 bases left between them. Germline V gives CDR1 SGHNT, CDR2 YYREEE (reference sequence). The CDR3: CASSLASEVLGYTF. For the CDR3, the DNA is TGTGCCAGCAGCTTGGCCTCAGAGGTTCTTGGCTACACCTTC.

The V and J genes are TRBV9 and TRBJ2-7; a weak D match, TRBD1 (5 bases). V lost 1 base, J lost 5 bases, and 10 bases lay in between. CDR1 and CDR2 (germline): SGDLS, YYNGEE. This CDR3 contains 13 residues. The CDR3 is CASSVQGLNEQYF. The CDR3 bases are TGTGCCAGCAGCGTACAGGGTCTCAACGAGCAGTACTTC.

The J gene is TRBJ1-2, the V gene TRBV3-1 (or the pseudogene TRBV3-2); possibly TRBD1 for D (5 bases). V was clipped by 2 bases and J by 8 bases, with 15 bases between them. There are 14 residues in the CDR3. Germline V gives CDR1 LGHDT, CDR2 YNNKEL (reference sequence). The CDR3 coding sequence is TGTGCCAGCAGCCAATTGGCTCAGGAGGGGGGCTACACCTTC. Its translation is CASSQLAQEGGYTF.

This chain links TRBV5-1 with TRBJ2-2, with 10 bases matching TRBD2. The V segment lost 4 bases and the J segment 6 bases; nucleotides outside the gene matches: 9. The V gene's germline CDR1 is SGHRS and CDR2 YFSETQ. The CDR3 is 16 residues long. CDR3 residues: CASSPRPSGSAGELFF. CDR3 coding DNA: TGCGCCAGCAGCCCCAGGCCTAGCGGGAGTGCCGGGGAGCTGTTTTTT.

V is TRBV19 and J is TRBJ1-1; the match to TRBD1 covers 9 bases. The CDR3 contains 15 residues. The germline CDR1 and CDR2 sequences are LNHDA and SQIVND (reference sequence). V lost 5 bases to trimming and J lost 0 bases; unmatched junction nucleotides: 4. The CDR3 loop is CASSPGTGMNTEAFF. CDR3 nucleotides: TGTGCCAGTAGTCCTGGGACAGGGATGAACACTGAAGCTTTCTTT. Using reference TRBV19 and TRBJ1-1 for the parts outside the CDR3, the full variable domain is DGGITQSPKYLFRKEGQNVTLSCEQNLNHDAMYWYRQDPGQGLRLIYYSQIVNDFQKGDIAEGYSVSREKKESFPLTVTSAQKNPTAFYLCASSPGTGMNTEAFFGQGTRLTVV.

Here the CDR3 reads CASSSERGNTEAFF. CDR3 sequence (DNA): TGCGCCAGCAGCTCCGAACGGGGAAACACTGAAGCTTTCTTT. The genes are TRBV4-1 and TRBJ1-1, with no clear D. CDR1 is MGHRA, CDR2 YSYEKL, per germline. The V gene lost 5 bases and the J gene lost 2 bases, with 12 bases spanning the gap. CDR3 length: 14 amino acids.